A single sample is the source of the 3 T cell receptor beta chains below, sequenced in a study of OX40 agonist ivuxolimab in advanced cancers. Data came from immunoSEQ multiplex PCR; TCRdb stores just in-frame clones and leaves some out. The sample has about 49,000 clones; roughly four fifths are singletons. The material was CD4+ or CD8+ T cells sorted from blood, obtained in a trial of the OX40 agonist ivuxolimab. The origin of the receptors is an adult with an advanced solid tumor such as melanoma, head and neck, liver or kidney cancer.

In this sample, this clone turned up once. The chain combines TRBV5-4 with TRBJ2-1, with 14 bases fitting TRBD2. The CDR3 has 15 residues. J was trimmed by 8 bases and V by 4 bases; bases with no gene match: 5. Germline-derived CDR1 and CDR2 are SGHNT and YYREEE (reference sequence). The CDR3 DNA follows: TGTGCCAGCAGCCCGACTAGCGGGAGGGCGGATGAGCAGTTCTTC. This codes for CASSPTSGRADEQFF.

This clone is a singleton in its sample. CDR3 protein: CASSFSGRGEKLFF. The DNA of the CDR3 is TGTGCCAGCAGTTTTTCAGGGCGCGGGGAAAAACTGTTTTTT. The chain links TRBV27 to TRBJ1-4, with D perhaps matching TRBD1 (5 bases). The germline gives CDR1 MNHEY, CDR2 SMNVEV (reference sequence). The CDR3 runs 14 residues. V dropped 3 bases and J dropped 8 bases, with 13 bases sitting between them.

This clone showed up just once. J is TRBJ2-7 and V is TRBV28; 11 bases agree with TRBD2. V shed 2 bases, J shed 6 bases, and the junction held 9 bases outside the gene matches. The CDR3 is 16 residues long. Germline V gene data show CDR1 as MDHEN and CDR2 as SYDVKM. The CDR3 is CASSLLSGRALGEQYF. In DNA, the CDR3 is TGTGCCAGCAGTTTACTTAGCGGGAGGGCCTTGGGCGAGCAGTACTTC.